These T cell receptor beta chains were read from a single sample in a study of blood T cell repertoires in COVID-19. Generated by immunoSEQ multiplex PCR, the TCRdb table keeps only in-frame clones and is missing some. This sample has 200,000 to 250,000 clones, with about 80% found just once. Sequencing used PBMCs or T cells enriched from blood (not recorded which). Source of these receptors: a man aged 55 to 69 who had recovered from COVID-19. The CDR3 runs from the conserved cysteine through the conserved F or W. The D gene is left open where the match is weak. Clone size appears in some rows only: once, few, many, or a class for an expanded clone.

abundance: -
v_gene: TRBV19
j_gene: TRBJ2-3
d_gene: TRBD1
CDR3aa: CASSKGQGGFDTQYF
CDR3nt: TGTGCCAGTAGTAAGGGACAGGGGGGTTTTGATACGCAGTATTTT

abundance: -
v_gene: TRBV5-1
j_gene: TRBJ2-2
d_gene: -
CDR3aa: CASSQSTEHGELFF
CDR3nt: TGCGCCAGCAGCCAGTCGACAGAACACGGGGAGCTGTTTTTT

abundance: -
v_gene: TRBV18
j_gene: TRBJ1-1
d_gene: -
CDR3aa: CASSPPANTEAFF
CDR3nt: TGTGCCAGCTCACCACCAGCGAACACTGAAGCTTTCTTT

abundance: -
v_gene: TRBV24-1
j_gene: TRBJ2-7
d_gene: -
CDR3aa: CATSDSTGEQYF
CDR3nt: TGTGCCACCAGTGATTCCACAGGAGAGCAGTACTTC

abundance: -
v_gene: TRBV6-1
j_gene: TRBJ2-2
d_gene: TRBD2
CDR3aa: CASSEVGGTGELFF
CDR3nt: TGTGCCAGCAGTGAAGTGGGAGGGACCGGGGAGCTGTTTTTT

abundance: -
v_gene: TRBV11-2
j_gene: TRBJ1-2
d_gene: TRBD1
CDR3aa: CASSLEGQGNYGYTF
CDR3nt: TGTGCCAGCAGCTTAGAGGGACAGGGAAACTATGGCTACACCTTC

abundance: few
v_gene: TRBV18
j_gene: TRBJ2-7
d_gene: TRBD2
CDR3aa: CASSQTSGYEQYF
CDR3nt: TGTGCCAGCTCTCAGACTAGCGGCTACGAGCAGTACTTC

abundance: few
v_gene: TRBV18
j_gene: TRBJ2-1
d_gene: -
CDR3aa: CASSPRFGDSYNEQFF
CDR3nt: TGTGCCAGCTCACCACGGTTCGGGGACTCCTACAATGAGCAGTTCTTC

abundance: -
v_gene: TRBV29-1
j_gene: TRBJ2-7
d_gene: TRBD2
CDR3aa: CSVQSGGAYEQYF
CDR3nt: TGCAGCGTTCAGAGCGGGGGGGCCTACGAGCAGTACTTC

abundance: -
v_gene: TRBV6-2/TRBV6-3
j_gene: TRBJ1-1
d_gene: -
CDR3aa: CASSYSQGSEAFF
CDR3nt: TGTGCCAGCAGTTACTCTCAGGGTTCTGAAGCTTTCTTT

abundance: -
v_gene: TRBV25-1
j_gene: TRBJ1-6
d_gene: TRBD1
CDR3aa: CASKEQGHGSPLHF
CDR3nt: TGTGCCAGCAAAGAACAGGGGCACGGATCACCCCTCCACTTT

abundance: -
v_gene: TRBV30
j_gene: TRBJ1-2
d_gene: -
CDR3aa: CAWSVQGVDGYTF
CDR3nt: TGTGCCTGGAGTGTCCAAGGGGTGGATGGCTACACCTTC

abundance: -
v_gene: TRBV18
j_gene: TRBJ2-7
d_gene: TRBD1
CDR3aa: CASSKGQGYEQYF
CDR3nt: TGTGCCAGCTCAAAAGGACAGGGCTACGAGCAGTACTTC

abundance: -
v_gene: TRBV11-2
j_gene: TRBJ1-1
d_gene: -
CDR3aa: CASSYNSGFENTEAFF
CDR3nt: TGTGCCAGCAGCTACAATAGCGGGTTTGAGAACACTGAAGCTTTCTTT